This T cell receptor (beta chain) was observed in a study of shared clonotypes between healthy human individuals. The repertoire was sequenced with immunoSEQ multiplex PCR; TCRdb's copy has only in-frame clones and lacks some. This repertoire shows some 2.3 million clones, approximately 93% found once; its top ten account for around 0.4%. Those who donated, Caucasian adults without exception, all lived in Nashville, Tennessee. Comments on this clone: The antigen remains undetermined.

Overall study results and limits: Clonotypes which were not shared had lower generation probabilities than clonotypes that all four donors shared. Estimated richness was generally greater in naive than memory subsets.

Trimming at V came to 6 bases and at J to 0 bases, leaving 10 bases not matched to a gene. This CDR3 comprises 18 residues. The germline V gene has CDR1 SGHAT and CDR2 FQDESV (reference sequence). The J gene is TRBJ2-1, the V gene TRBV11-1; 11 nucleotides agree with TRBD2. The sequencing input was naive CD4+ T cells from PBMCs. Noted subset: CD45RA+ positively selected. This receptor was obtained from a man between 18 and 29 years old in good health. Some clones in this sample may be carry-over from other donors' samples. The CDR3 DNA sequence: TGTGCCAGCAGATATAGACTAGCGGGGACCAGCTCCTACAATGAGCAGTTCTTC. It specifies CASRYRLAGTSSYNEQFF.